Following are 20 T cell receptor beta chains from one sample sequenced in a study of T-cell reconstitution after alpha-beta-depleted transplantation in children. Unique molecular identifiers tagged the TCRbeta library. TCRdb itself ran the PCR reads through MiXCR, one entry per CDR3 protein. The data hold 750,000 to 950,000 distinct CDR3 sequences, with roughly 16% observed a single time. Sequenced material: PBMCs, mostly from graft donor cells, taken 360 days after TCRalphabeta/CD19-depleted stem cell transplant. Every receptor here comes from a male patient aged 10-17 years who had a stem cell transplant for acute lymphoblastic leukemia, so the T cells may come from the graft donor.

The table lists this clonotype with a few counts. The chain has TRBV7-2 and TRBJ2-1; 9 bases agree with TRBD2. The CDR3 is 16 amino acids. V trimming: 0 bases; J trimming: 10 bases; junction bases outside the gene matches: 10. From germline, CDR1 is SGHTA and CDR2 FQGNSA. In DNA form, the CDR3 reads TGTGCCAGCAGCTTAGCCCCGACTAGCGGTCAACGGGAGCAGTTCTTC. The encoded protein is CASSLAPTSGQREQFF.

The J gene is TRBJ2-7, the V gene TRBV12-3 or TRBV12-4; no clear D. The CDR3 is made up of 15 amino acids. V lost 6 bases and J lost 7, with 22 bases in between. CDR3 DNA sequence: TGTGCCAGCAGCCCGATAGAGAACCCGCTTGCGGAGCAGTACTTC. This codes for CASSPIENPLAEQYF.

This clonotype was seen only a few times. The chain employs TRBV18 and TRBJ2-1, with TRBD2 matching 9 bases. Germline CDR1 KGHSH, CDR2 LQKENI. The trim removed 3 bases at V and 6 bases at J, leaving 9 bases unmatched. The CDR3 has 16 residues. In nucleotides, the CDR3 is TGTGCCAGCTCACCCAGGCCAGGTAGCGGGAGCAATGAGCAGTTCTTC. As protein: CASSPRPGSGSNEQFF.

This clonotype was recorded many times. The rearrangement uses TRBV12-3 or TRBV12-4 and TRBJ2-3; D gene unclear. The CDR3 is made up of 12 amino acids. The ends were cut back, 6 bases at V and 4 bases at J, with 8 bases in the middle. Here the CDR3 reads CASRSKADTQYF. In DNA, the CDR3 is TGTGCCAGCAGATCGAAAGCAGATACGCAGTATTTT.

V gene TRBV7-6 combines with J gene TRBJ2-2; the D is unclear. Germline-derived CDR1 and CDR2 are SGHVS and FNYEAQ. The CDR3 covers 13 residues. V lost 1 base and J lost 11, with 11 bases in between. DNA of the CDR3: TGTGCCAGCAGCTTAGTGGCCTCCAGAGAGCTGTTTTTT. Protein product: CASSLVASRELFF.

The rearrangement uses TRBV10-3 and TRBJ2-7, with D unresolved. The CDR3 contains 14 residues. In germline, CDR1 is ENHRY, CDR2 SYGVKD. V was trimmed by 6 bases and J by 3 bases, leaving 15 bases between them. CDR3 sequence (DNA): TGTGCCATCAGCTATAGCTTTGAAGGCTACGAGCAGTACTTC. Its translation: CAISYSFEGYEQYF.

This chain's CDR3 is CASSAGSGEYRGYTF. DNA for the CDR3: TGTGCCAGCAGCGCCGGTAGCGGGGAATATAGAGGCTACACCTTC. V is TRBV7-2 and J is TRBJ1-2; D not resolved. V lost 5 bases and J lost 8, with 21 bases in between. The CDR3 runs 15 residues. Germline-derived CDR1 and CDR2 are SGHTA and FQGNSA.

The genes are TRBV19 and TRBJ1-1; 8 bases match TRBD1. Germline trimming cut 5 bases from V and 2 bases from J; bases unmatched to any gene: 16. The CDR3 has 18 residues. CDR1 is LNHDA, CDR2 SQIVND, per germline (reference sequence). In DNA, the CDR3 is TGTGCCAGTAGTCGGACAGGGTCCTCCCTTCTTCGTAACACTGAAGCTTTCTTT. Encoded protein: CASSRTGSSLLRNTEAFF.

J is TRBJ1-1 and V is TRBV10-1, with 8 bases lining up with TRBD1. Germline CDR1 and CDR2: WNHNN and SYGVQD (reference sequence). This CDR3 contains 20 residues. V trimming: 3 bases; J trimming: 2 bases; junction bases outside the gene matches: 20. The CDR3 DNA is TGCGCCAGCAGTGATCACCACTGGCTTCGGACAGGGATGAAAAACACTGAAGCTTTCTTT. Its protein product is CASSDHHWLRTGMKNTEAFF.

This sequence joins TRBV5-1 and TRBJ2-7, with 10 bases lining up with TRBD2. CDR3 length: 17 residues. From germline, CDR1 is SGHRS and CDR2 YFSETQ. V trimming: 4 bases; J trimming: 2 bases; junction bases outside the gene matches: 12. This CDR3 reads CASSPPTSGVLPYEQYF. The CDR3 DNA reads as TGCGCCAGCAGCCCCCCTACTAGCGGGGTTCTACCCTACGAGCAGTACTTC.

The chain combines TRBV18 with TRBJ1-1, with D hard to call. Deletions cut 3 bases from V and 6 bases from J, with 17 bases between. CDR3 length equals 15 residues. The germline gives CDR1 KGHSH, CDR2 LQKENI. In nucleotides, the CDR3 is TGTGCCAGCTCACCCCCCCCCGGCGGCCTGGCTGAAGCTTTCTTT. Residues: CASSPPPGGLAEAFF.

This rearrangement joins TRBV6-1 to TRBJ2-1; TRBD1 aligns across 7 bases. This CDR3 is built from 16 residues. CDR1 and CDR2 (germline): MNHNS, SASEGT. J lost 2 bases, V lost 7 bases, and 11 bases had no gene match. The CDR3 sequence: CASTGVQGDPYNEQFF. DNA for the CDR3: TGTGCCAGCACGGGTGTTCAGGGGGACCCCTACAATGAGCAGTTCTTC.

The chain joins TRBV14 to TRBJ2-2; possible D gene TRBD2, 6 bases. There are 19 residues in the CDR3. Germline V gene data show CDR1 as SGHDN and CDR2 as FVKESK. With 4 bases removed from V and 4 bases from J, the gap between germline ends came to 25 bases. CDR3 amino acids: CASSREVLIRERFTGELFF. DNA of the CDR3: TGTGCCAGCAGCCGAGAAGTCCTCATCCGGGAGAGGTTCACCGGGGAGCTGTTTTTT.

This chain uses TRBV6-1 with TRBJ2-1; no clear D gene. This CDR3 region has 12 residues. Germline V CDR1 and CDR2: MNHNS, SASEGT. The V and J ends lost 6 bases and 10 bases respectively, with 13 bases between them. The CDR3 nucleotides read TGTGCCAGCAGCCTTAATAGCCGCGAGCAGTTCTTC. Protein sequence: CASSLNSREQFF.

This clonotype was seen more than once but under ten times. CDR3 bases: TGTGCCAGCAGCCCACGAACGGGGAGCTCCTACAATGAGCAGTTCTTC. Its translation: CASSPRTGSSYNEQFF. This chain joins TRBV7-2 and TRBJ2-1; a weak D match, TRBD2 (5 bases). Germline V gene lookup returns CDR1 SGHTA and CDR2 FQGNSA. CDR3 length equals 16 residues. Trimming shortened V by 5 bases and J by 0 bases, and 14 bases separated the two germline ends.

This clonotype was observed at least ten times. This sequence joins TRBV29-1 and TRBJ2-3; the D gene is possibly TRBD1 (5 bases). This CDR3 is built from 13 residues. Germline V gene sequence: CDR1 SQVTM, CDR2 ANQGSEA. Deletions cut 8 bases from V and 6 bases from J, with 18 bases between. This chain's CDR3 is CSTWTSADDTQYF. The CDR3 bases are TGCAGCACCTGGACAAGTGCAGACGATACGCAGTATTTT.

This clonotype was seen only a few times. The chain combines TRBV10-2 with TRBJ1-1; 7 positions match TRBD1. The CDR3 is 15 residues long. CDR1 is WSHSY, CDR2 SAAADI, per germline. The J segment lost 7 bases and the V segment lost 3 bases, leaving 11 bases of the junction unmatched. CDR3 loop: CASSDLQGLAFEAFF. Written as DNA, the CDR3 is TGCGCCAGCAGTGATCTACAGGGGCTTGCTTTTGAAGCTTTCTTT.

Only a few counts were recorded for this clonotype. The gene calls are TRBV5-5 and TRBJ1-4; D gene ambiguous. Trimming left V 2 bases short and J 3 bases short, with 8 bases between. Per the germline V gene, CDR1 is SGHKS and CDR2 is YYEKEE (reference sequence). There are 14 residues in the CDR3. This CDR3 reads CASSLGVANEKLFF. The CDR3, as DNA: TGTGCCAGCAGCTTAGGAGTCGCTAATGAAAAACTGTTTTTT.

The V and J genes are TRBV7-2 and TRBJ1-2, with D unclear. The germline V gene encodes CDR1 SGHTA and CDR2 FQGNSA. The CDR3 has 15 amino acids. V lost 2 bases, J lost 1 base, and 11 bases lay in between. The CDR3 is CASSLYDFGNYGYTF. In DNA, the CDR3 is TGTGCCAGCAGCTTATATGATTTTGGTAACTATGGCTACACCTTC.

This clonotype has a count of ten or more. The V gene is TRBV20-1, the J gene TRBJ2-7; no clear D. This CDR3 is 15 amino acids long. Germline assignment: CDR1 DFQATT and CDR2 SNEGSKA (reference sequence). The V gene lost 5 bases and the J gene lost 0 bases, with 17 bases spanning the gap. This CDR3 reads CSAALGWTRSYEQYF. Here the CDR3 DNA reads TGCAGTGCTGCGTTGGGGTGGACCCGCTCCTACGAGCAGTACTTC.